This is a list of T cell receptor beta chains from one sample in a study of T cell therapy product for transplant patients. Their recognized antigens are unknown. The method was immunoSEQ multiplex PCR; TCRdb's version includes in-frame clones alone and lacks a portion of them. The table records 500 to 700 clones, 84% of them present only once. Sequenced input: a sorted cell population cultured from PBMCs. These receptors came from an adult in good health. CDR3s include the opening cysteine and the closing phenylalanine or tryptophan. The order of the fields is V gene, D gene, J gene, clone size, CDR3 DNA, CDR3 protein. The D gene is left open where the match is weak. Clone size, where shown, is once, few, many, or a class for clones that have expanded.

V gene: TRBV5-4
D gene: .
J gene: TRBJ1-5
clone size: .
CDR3 DNA: TGTGCCAGCGGGGCAGGGAGTCAGCCCCAGCATTTT
CDR3 protein: CASGAGSQPQHF

V gene: TRBV5-6
D gene: .
J gene: TRBJ1-1
clone size: .
CDR3 DNA: TGTGCCAGCAGCCTACCCGGGGTCGGGGGGACTGAAGCTTTCTTT
CDR3 protein: CASSLPGVGGTEAFF

V gene: TRBV6-5
D gene: TRBD1
J gene: TRBJ1-2
clone size: few
CDR3 DNA: TGTGCCAGCAGTACACAGGGGAATTATGGCTACACCTTC
CDR3 protein: CASSTQGNYGYTF

V gene: TRBV11-2
D gene: .
J gene: TRBJ1-1
clone size: .
CDR3 DNA: TGTGCCAGCAGCCGGACTGAGCTGAACACTGAAGCTTTCTTT
CDR3 protein: CASSRTELNTEAFF

V gene: TRBV6-5
D gene: .
J gene: TRBJ2-1
clone size: .
CDR3 DNA: TGTGCCAGCAGTTCCCCGGACGCCTACAATGAGCAGTTCTTC
CDR3 protein: CASSSPDAYNEQFF

V gene: TRBV27
D gene: .
J gene: TRBJ2-3
clone size: .
CDR3 DNA: TGTGCCAGCAGTTTAGCTGGCACAGATACGCAGTATTTT
CDR3 protein: CASSLAGTDTQYF

V gene: TRBV7-9
D gene: .
J gene: TRBJ1-1
clone size: .
CDR3 DNA: TGTGCCAGCAGTCATAGGGGCAAGATGAACACTGAAGCTTTCTTT
CDR3 protein: CASSHRGKMNTEAFF

V gene: TRBV10-3
D gene: .
J gene: TRBJ2-7
clone size: .
CDR3 DNA: TGTGCCATCAGTGAGTCCCCTGGGCCCTACGAGCAGTACTTC
CDR3 protein: CAISESPGPYEQYF

V gene: TRBV9
D gene: .
J gene: TRBJ2-7
clone size: large
CDR3 DNA: TGTGCCAGCAGCGTAAGGAGTATCCCCTACGAGCAGTACTTC
CDR3 protein: CASSVRSIPYEQYF

V gene: TRBV28
D gene: .
J gene: TRBJ1-5
clone size: .
CDR3 DNA: TGTGCCAGCAGTTTTCGAGGTCCTCAGCCCCAGCATTTT
CDR3 protein: CASSFRGPQPQHF

V gene: TRBV5-1
D gene: .
J gene: TRBJ2-7
clone size: large
CDR3 DNA: TGCGCCAGCAGCCGCCCCGACGTTAGATACGAGCAGTACTTC
CDR3 protein: CASSRPDVRYEQYF

V gene: TRBV6-1
D gene: .
J gene: TRBJ2-5
clone size: once
CDR3 DNA: TGTGCCAGCAGTGATGCGACGGTTGAAGAGACCCAGTACTTC
CDR3 protein: CASSDATVEETQYF

V gene: TRBV27
D gene: TRBD1
J gene: TRBJ2-5
clone size: .
CDR3 DNA: TGTGCCAGCAGTTCAAGCGGACAGGGGGCGAGAAAGTACTTC
CDR3 protein: CASSSSGQGARKYF

V gene: TRBV5-1
D gene: .
J gene: TRBJ2-5
clone size: .
CDR3 DNA: TGCGCCAGCAGCCGAGGTTCGCTGGGGACCCAGTACTTC
CDR3 protein: CASSRGSLGTQYF

V gene: TRBV9
D gene: TRBD2
J gene: TRBJ2-1
clone size: .
CDR3 DNA: TGTGCCAGCAGCTTGAGCGGGAGTCCCATGGTTGAGCAGTTCTTC
CDR3 protein: CASSLSGSPMVEQFF

V gene: TRBV7-2
D gene: TRBD1
J gene: TRBJ1-2
clone size: .
CDR3 DNA: TGTGCCAGCAGCTTCGGACAGGGCCGGGCGACTGGCTACACCTTC
CDR3 protein: CASSFGQGRATGYTF

V gene: TRBV29-1
D gene: .
J gene: TRBJ1-1
clone size: .
CDR3 DNA: TGCAGCGCTATACGGGGGGCGAACACTGAAGCTTTCTTT
CDR3 protein: CSAIRGANTEAFF

V gene: TRBV29-1
D gene: TRBD1
J gene: TRBJ2-7
clone size: .
CDR3 DNA: TGCAGCGTTGAAGGGGCAGGGGGCCTGGACGAGCAGTACTTC
CDR3 protein: CSVEGAGGLDEQYF

V gene: TRBV4-1
D gene: TRBD1
J gene: TRBJ2-7
clone size: .
CDR3 DNA: TGCGCCAGCAGCCAAATGGACAGGGGAAGACACGGGGAGCAGTACTTC
CDR3 protein: CASSQMDRGRHGEQYF

V gene: TRBV5-1
D gene: TRBD2
J gene: TRBJ2-2
clone size: .
CDR3 DNA: TGCGCCAGCAGCTCAACTAGCGTTAGCGGGGAGCTGTTTTTT
CDR3 protein: CASSSTSVSGELFF